This TCR beta chain derives from a study of blood T cell repertoires in COVID-19. Across the study: Sites in the United States, Italy and Spain provided acute and convalescent COVID-19 samples. T cells, B-cell-depleted T cells, or PBMCs supplied cDNA or gDNA.

In the original processing: Reference gene primer amplification gave estimated nucleated cell counts. The repertoire was sequenced with immunoSEQ multiplex PCR; TCRdb's copy has only in-frame clones and lacks some. D and trimming were read from the DNA, whereas the V and J calls and clone size are those reported in that table. The sample has 200,000 or so clones, around three quarters seen once. In germline, CDR1 is SGHNT, CDR2 YYREEE (reference sequence). Trimming cost V 4 bases and J 2 bases; bases outside gene matches: 7. This CDR3 has 15 residues. The receptor comes from a woman in her 70s with acute or convalescent COVID-19. The chain uses TRBV5-4 and TRBJ2-7; 9 bases are a match to TRBD2. Material: peripheral blood. This chain's CDR3 is CASSDTTSGTYEQYF. CDR3 nucleotides: TGTGCCAGCAGCGACACGACTAGCGGAACCTACGAGCAGTACTTC.